The 16 T cell receptor beta chains given below trace back to one sample, sequenced in a study of blood T cell repertoires in COVID-19. Sequencing used immunoSEQ multiplex PCR; TCRdb keeps in-frame clones, though not all of them. The table lists around 100,000 clones, around nine tenths of them singletons. The sequenced material came from peripheral blood. The receptors were gathered from an elderly man with acute or convalescent COVID-19.

The genes are TRBV4-3 and TRBJ1-1; TRBD1 aligns across 10 bases. Germline V gene data show CDR1 as LGHNA and CDR2 as YSLEER. The CDR3 has 14 amino acids. Germline trimming cut 2 bases from V and 4 bases from J; bases unmatched to any gene: 1. The CDR3 reads CASSQRTGGTEAFF. The CDR3 DNA sequence: TGCGCCAGCAGCCAAAGGACAGGGGGCACTGAAGCTTTCTTT.

The chain combines TRBV6-1 with TRBJ1-1; D is uncertain. Germline assignment: CDR1 MNHNS and CDR2 SASEGT. Between the trimmed V and J ends, which lost 3 bases and 4 bases, there was a span of 9 bases. The CDR3 has 13 amino acids. CDR3 protein: CASSDGGPTEAFF. The CDR3 nucleotides read TGTGCCAGCAGTGATGGAGGGCCCACTGAAGCTTTCTTT.

This clone has only one observation. CDR3 nucleotide sequence: TGTGCCAGCAGCCCGGACAGGCGTCGTGAGCAGTTCTTC. This sequence encodes CASSPDRRREQFF. The genes are TRBV7-8 and TRBJ2-1; 7 positions match TRBD1. Germline trimming cut 5 bases from V and 9 bases from J; bases unmatched to any gene: 7. Germline lookup yields CDR1 SGHVS and CDR2 FQNEAQ. The CDR3 extends over 13 amino acids.

The chain recombines TRBV18 with TRBJ1-4; D is undetermined. V was cut by 2 bases and J by 4 bases, with 11 bases left in between. The CDR3 covers 15 residues. Germline lookup yields CDR1 KGHSH and CDR2 LQKENI. The chain's CDR3 is CASSPRVQINEKLFF. The CDR3 DNA is TGTGCCAGCTCACCAAGAGTACAGATTAATGAAAAACTGTTTTTT.

The V call is TRBV7-2, the J call TRBJ2-5, with TRBD2 matching over 11 bases. J was trimmed by 1 base and V by 0 bases; bases with no gene match: 1. Germline V gene data show CDR1 as SGHTA and CDR2 as FQGNSA. The CDR3 runs to 16 residues. The CDR3 region has the DNA TGTGCCAGCAGCTTAGCGGGGACTAGCGGCCAAGAGACCCAGTACTTC. Amino acids: CASSLAGTSGQETQYF.

V is TRBV7-2 and J is TRBJ2-1, with a tentative D call TRBD2 (5 bases). Germline V lookup: CDR1 SGHTA, CDR2 FQGNSA. The CDR3 runs to 14 residues. V was trimmed by 2 bases and J by 5 bases, leaving 10 bases between them. The CDR3 region has the DNA TGTGCCAGCAGCTTAAGCGGAAGAAACAATGAGCAGTTCTTC. This sequence encodes CASSLSGRNNEQFF.

In this sample, this clone turned up once. In DNA, the CDR3 is TGTGCCAGCAGCACTGACGGACTAGCCCCCGAGCAGTTCTTC. Translation: CASSTDGLAPEQFF. The rearrangement joins TRBV7-9 to TRBJ2-1; 8 bases map to TRBD2. The germline gives CDR1 SEHNR, CDR2 FQNEAQ (reference sequence). The V gene end was trimmed by 5 bases and the J gene end by 10 bases; junction bases not matched to a gene: 10. This CDR3 comprises 14 residues.

This chain uses TRBV5-4 with TRBJ2-2, with 7 bases identical to TRBD1. The CDR3 spans 16 residues. The germline gives CDR1 SGHNT, CDR2 YYREEE (reference sequence). V was pared by 0 bases and J by 7 bases, with 9 bases of the junction left unmatched. The CDR3 DNA reads as TGTGCCAGCAGCTTGGAGGCGAACAGGGGCAACGGGGAGCTGTTTTTT. Translation gives CASSLEANRGNGELFF.

This clone was seen a single time. This chain joins TRBV29-1 and TRBJ1-1; D is possibly TRBD1 (5 bases). Trimming cost V 4 bases and J 7 bases, with 10 bases left between them. The CDR3 has 11 residues. Germline V gene lookup returns CDR1 SQVTM and CDR2 ANQGSEA. Written as DNA, the CDR3 is TGCAGCGTTGGGGCGGGACTTGAAGCTTTCTTT. Translating it yields CSVGAGLEAFF.

The chain combines TRBV7-8 with TRBJ2-7; D perhaps matches TRBD2 (6 bases). V was shortened by 4 bases and J by 2 bases, with 15 bases between the two germline ends. Germline V gene data show CDR1 as SGHVS and CDR2 as FQNEAQ. The CDR3 length is 15 residues. The CDR3 DNA is TGTGCCAGCAGCTCTCCGAGCGGGTACACCTACGAGCAGTACTTC. Protein sequence: CASSSPSGYTYEQYF.

This clone was detected a few times. V is TRBV7-8 and J is TRBJ2-5; 7 bases are a match to TRBD2. Germline values: CDR1 SGHVS, CDR2 FQNEAQ. With 4 bases clipped from V and 5 bases from J, the junction kept 10 bases outside the gene matches. The CDR3 sequence is 15 residues long. Written as DNA, the CDR3 is TGTGCCAGCAGCTCCTCCGGACTAGTCGACGAGACCCAGTACTTC. This gives the protein CASSSSGLVDETQYF. The full variable domain, completed using reference TRBV7-8 and TRBJ2-5, is GAGVSQSPRYKVAKRGQDVALRCDPISGHVSLFWYQQALGQGPEFLTYFQNEAQLDKSGLPSDRFFAERPEGSVSTLKIQRTQQEDSAVYLCASSSSGLVDETQYFGPGTRLLVL.

The rearrangement links TRBV10-3 to TRBJ2-1; 12 bases line up with TRBD2. The germline gives CDR1 ENHRY, CDR2 SYGVKD. J gave up 8 bases and V 6 bases, and 8 bases lay outside the gene matches. This CDR3 is 15 amino acids long. CDR3 DNA sequence: TGTGCCATCAGCCCGACTAGCGGGAGTACCGATGAGCAGTTCTTC. This translates into CAISPTSGSTDEQFF.

This clone came up once. The chain recombines TRBV5-5 with TRBJ2-5; D is perhaps TRBD1 (5 bases). The germline V and J ends were trimmed by 0 bases and 4 bases, with 10 bases remaining between them. Germline V gene data show CDR1 as SGHKS and CDR2 as YYEKEE (reference sequence). This CDR3 region has 14 residues. DNA for the CDR3: TGTGCCAGCAGCTTGGCAGGGTTTCGAGAGACCCAGTACTTC. This gives the protein CASSLAGFRETQYF.

This chain uses TRBV11-2 with TRBJ2-7; 8 nucleotides agree with TRBD2. Trimming removed 4 bases from V and 5 bases from J; junction bases left unmatched: 13. This CDR3 contains 16 residues. CDR1 is SGHAT and CDR2 is FQNNGV in the germline V gene. The CDR3 DNA reads TGTGCCAGCAGCTCCGGGGGGGAGGGCCCGTTTAACGAGCAGTACTTC. It encodes CASSSGGEGPFNEQYF. The full variable domain, in which reference TRBV11-2 and TRBJ2-7 provide the parts outside the CDR3, is EAGVAQSPRYKIIEKRQSVAFWCNPISGHATLYWYQQILGQGPKLLIQFQNNGVVDDSQLPKDRFSAERLKGVDSTLKIQPAKLEDSAVYLCASSSGGEGPFNEQYFGPGTRLTVT.

J is TRBJ2-7 and V is TRBV6-5; 8 nucleotides agree with TRBD2. This CDR3 is 14 amino acids long. Germline loops: CDR1 MNHEY, CDR2 SVGAGI. Trimming removed 6 bases from V and 2 bases from J; junction bases left unmatched: 6. The DNA of the CDR3 is TGTGCCAGCAGCTCGGGAGGGAGGACCTACGAGCAGTACTTC. This gives the protein CASSSGGRTYEQYF.

This clone has a single count. The rearrangement joins TRBV7-2 to TRBJ2-3; 14 bases fit TRBD2. This CDR3 spans 16 amino acids. J gave up 3 bases and V 6 bases, and 5 bases lay outside the gene matches. The germline V gene encodes CDR1 SGHTA and CDR2 FQGNSA. For the CDR3, the DNA is TGTGCCAGCAGATCAGGACTAGCGGGAGGAACAGATACGCAGTATTTT. Encoded protein: CASRSGLAGGTDTQYF.